The 12 T cell receptor beta chains given below trace back to one sample, sequenced in a study of siplizumab effects on memory and regulatory T cells. Here immunoSEQ multiplex PCR was the method, and the copy in TCRdb shows in-frame clones only, minus some. The table includes approximately 91,000 clones, more than 85% detected once. The sequenced sample consisted of CD8+ T cells sorted from blood. These receptor sequences come from a human donor in good health.

The chain uses TRBV19 and TRBJ1-1; 9 bases are a match to TRBD1. This CDR3 has 16 amino acids. With V trimmed by 3 bases and J by 2 bases, 7 bases remained unmatched. The V gene's germline CDR1 is LNHDA and CDR2 SQIVND (reference sequence). The DNA of the CDR3 is TGTGCCAGTAGTATTATTAGGACAGGGGCCAACACTGAAGCTTTCTTT. Encoded protein: CASSIIRTGANTEAFF.

Regarding this clone: At the DNA level, this CDR3 is encoded by other sequences in the same sample as well. V gene TRBV19 combines with J gene TRBJ1-2; D is ambiguous. This CDR3 has 13 amino acids. Germline V CDR1 and CDR2: LNHDA, SQIVND (reference sequence). V lost 3 bases, J lost 3 bases, and 8 bases lay in between. Written as DNA, the CDR3 is TGTGCCAGTAGTATCGCCGGGGACTATGGCTACACCTTC. It is translated as CASSIAGDYGYTF.

The rearrangement joins TRBV15 to TRBJ2-6; D could derive from TRBD1 or TRBD2 (5 bases each). Germline CDR1 and CDR2: LNHNV and YYDKDF (reference sequence). CDR3 length: 16 residues. Trimming pared 0 bases from V and 0 bases from J, leaving 6 bases between. The CDR3 sequence: CATSREGVSGANVLTF. The DNA for the CDR3 is TGTGCCACCAGCAGAGAGGGGGTCTCTGGGGCCAACGTCCTGACTTTC. Variable domain in full (rest from reference TRBV15 and TRBJ2-6): DAMVIQNPRYQVTQFGKPVTLSCSQTLNHNVMYWYQQKSSQAPKLLFHYYDKDFNNEADTPDNFQSRRPNTSFCFLDIRSPGLGDTAMYLCATSREGVSGANVLTFGAGSRLTVL.

This chain's CDR3 is CASSAGDNEQFF. The CDR3 region has the DNA TGTGCCAGCAGTGCAGGGGACAATGAGCAGTTCTTC. V and J are TRBV27 and TRBJ2-1; TRBD1 might be the D (6 bases). V lost 5 bases and J 5 bases, leaving 7 bases between the germline ends. The CDR3 consists of 12 residues. Germline V gene data show CDR1 as MNHEY and CDR2 as SMNVEV (reference sequence).

The chain employs TRBV19 and TRBJ2-7, with D unresolved. This CDR3 contains 15 residues. The V gene's germline CDR1 is LNHDA and CDR2 SQIVND (reference sequence). V dropped 1 base and J dropped 0 bases, with 10 bases sitting between them. The CDR3 nucleotides read TGTGCCAGTAGTATAGGTCCAGGAAGCTCCTACGAGCAGTACTTC. Amino acid sequence: CASSIGPGSSYEQYF.

This chain links TRBV27 with TRBJ1-5; no clear D. This CDR3 is built from 12 residues. The germline V and J ends were trimmed by 6 bases and 0 bases, with 3 bases remaining between them. The germline gives CDR1 MNHEY, CDR2 SMNVEV (reference sequence). The CDR3 loop reads CASSHSNQPQHF. CDR3 DNA: TGTGCCAGCAGCCATAGCAATCAGCCCCAGCATTTT.

This chain uses TRBV15 with TRBJ1-1, with 7 bases identical to TRBD1. CDR1 and CDR2 from the germline V gene are LNHNV and YYDKDF (reference sequence). Trimming cost V 3 bases and J 1 base; bases outside gene matches: 2. CDR3 length: 14 amino acids. CDR3 nucleotides: TGTGCCACCAGCAGTTACAGGGGGAACACTGAAGCTTTCTTT. It yields the protein CATSSYRGNTEAFF.

The chain uses TRBV27 and TRBJ2-7, with D unresolved. Germline loops: CDR1 MNHEY, CDR2 SMNVEV (reference sequence). Trimming stripped 2 bases from V and 3 bases from J, with 11 bases between. This CDR3 region has 14 residues. Written as DNA, the CDR3 is TGTGCCAGCAGTTTAAGGAACAACGGCTACGAGCAGTACTTC. Its translation is CASSLRNNGYEQYF.

The chain couples TRBV7-2 to TRBJ1-5; no clear D gene. V lost 1 base, J lost 5 bases, and 0 bases lay in between. The length of the CDR3 is 11 residues. The germline CDR1 and CDR2 sequences are SGHTA and FQGNSA. The CDR3 reads CASSLDQPQHF. The DNA of the CDR3 is TGTGCCAGCAGCTTAGATCAGCCCCAGCATTTT.

This rearrangement joins TRBV7-8 to TRBJ2-5, with 14 bases matching TRBD2. The germline CDR1 and CDR2 sequences are SGHVS and FQNEAQ. With 3 bases clipped from V and 5 bases from J, the junction kept 8 bases outside the gene matches. The CDR3 covers 17 residues. Written as DNA, the CDR3 is TGTGCCAGCAGCTTTTCCGGACTAGCGGGAGGATTGGAGACCCAGTACTTC. This encodes CASSFSGLAGGLETQYF.

The V call is TRBV23-1, the J call TRBJ1-1, with a weak D call TRBD1 (5 bases). TRBV23-1 falls under the ORF class, with uncertain function. The CDR3 has 17 residues. V was pared by 0 bases and J by 4 bases, with 18 bases between. CDR3 sequence (DNA): TGCGCCAGCAGTCAATCTCGGCCGAGCGGGGGGAGCACTGAAGCTTTCTTT. Protein sequence: CASSQSRPSGGSTEAFF.

The rearrangement links TRBV11-2 to TRBJ2-5; TRBD1 matches 9 bases. The end of the DNA is better explained by TRBJ2-7, so the J call may be wrong. CDR3 length: 15 amino acids. Germline assignment: CDR1 SGHAT and CDR2 FQNNGV. The CDR3 loop is CASSPGTGPTYEQYF. The DNA of the CDR3 is TGTGCCAGCAGCCCGGGGACAGGGCCCACCTACGAGCAGTACTTC.